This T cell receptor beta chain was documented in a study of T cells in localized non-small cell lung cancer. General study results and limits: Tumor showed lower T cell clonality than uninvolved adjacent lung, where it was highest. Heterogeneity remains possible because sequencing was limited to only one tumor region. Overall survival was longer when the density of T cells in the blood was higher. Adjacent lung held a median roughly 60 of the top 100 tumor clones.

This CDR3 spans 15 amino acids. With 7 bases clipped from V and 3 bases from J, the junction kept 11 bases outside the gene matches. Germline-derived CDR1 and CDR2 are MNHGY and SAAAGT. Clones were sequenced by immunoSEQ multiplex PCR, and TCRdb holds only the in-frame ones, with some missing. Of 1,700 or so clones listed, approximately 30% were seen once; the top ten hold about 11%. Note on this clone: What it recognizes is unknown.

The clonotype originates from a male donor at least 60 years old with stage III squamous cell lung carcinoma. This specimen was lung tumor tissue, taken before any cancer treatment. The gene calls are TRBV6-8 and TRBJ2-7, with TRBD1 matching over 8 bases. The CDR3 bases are TGTGCCAGCACCATCTCTTGGGGACAGGTCTACGAGCAGTACTTC. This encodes CASTISWGQVYEQYF.